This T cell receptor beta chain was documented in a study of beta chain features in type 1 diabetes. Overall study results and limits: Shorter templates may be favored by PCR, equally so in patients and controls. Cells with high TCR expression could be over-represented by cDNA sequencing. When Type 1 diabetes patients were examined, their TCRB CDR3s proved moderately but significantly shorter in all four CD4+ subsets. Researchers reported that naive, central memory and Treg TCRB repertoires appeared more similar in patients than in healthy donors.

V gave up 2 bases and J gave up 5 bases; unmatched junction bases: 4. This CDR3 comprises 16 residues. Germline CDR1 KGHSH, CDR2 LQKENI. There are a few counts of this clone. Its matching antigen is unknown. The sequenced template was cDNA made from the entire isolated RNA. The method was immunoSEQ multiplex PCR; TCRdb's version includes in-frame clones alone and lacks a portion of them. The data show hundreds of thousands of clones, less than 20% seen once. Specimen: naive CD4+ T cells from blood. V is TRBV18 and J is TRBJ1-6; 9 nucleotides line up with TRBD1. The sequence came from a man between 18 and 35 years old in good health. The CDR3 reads CASSPAGTGNNSPLHF. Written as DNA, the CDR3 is TGTGCCAGCTCACCAGCCGGGACAGGGAATAATTCACCCCTCCACTTT.